What follows are 19 T cell receptor beta chains derived from one specimen sequenced in a study of beta chain features in type 1 diabetes. Expressed TCRB transcripts were sequenced, since all the RNA that had been isolated was reverse transcribed. Profiling relied on immunoSEQ multiplex PCR, and the TCRdb table lists in-frame clones only, not all of them. The table has 150,000 to 200,000 clones, about 13% seen once. Material for sequencing was central memory CD4+ T cells from blood. The receptors were gathered from a woman between 18 and 29 years old in good health.

This clone has a handful of counts. The chain carries TRBV7-2 and TRBJ2-5, with 9 bases that match TRBD2. With 5 bases clipped from V and 4 bases from J, the junction kept 8 bases outside the gene matches. The CDR3 contains 15 residues. From germline, CDR1 is SGHTA and CDR2 FQGNSA. The CDR3, as DNA: TGTGCCAGCAGCCCCCCCGGGCGGGAGGGAGAGACCCAGTACTTC. Amino acid sequence: CASSPPGREGETQYF.

The chain combines TRBV29-1 with TRBJ1-2; 10 nucleotides agree with TRBD1. J lost 6 bases, V lost 2 bases, and 6 bases had no gene match. The CDR3 is 14 residues long. Germline lookup yields CDR1 SQVTM and CDR2 ANQGSEA. The CDR3 DNA is TGCAGCGTTGAATCTTCGGGACAGGGGAATGGCTACACCTTC. It encodes CSVESSGQGNGYTF. The full variable domain, in which reference TRBV29-1 and TRBJ1-2 provide the parts outside the CDR3, is SAVISQKPSRDICQRGTSLTIQCQVDSQVTMMFWYRQQPGQSLTLIATANQGSEATYESGFVIDKFPISRPNLTFSTLTVSNMSPEDSSIYLCSVESSGQGNGYTFGSGTRLTVV.

The gene calls are TRBV30 and TRBJ2-7; 10 nucleotides line up with TRBD2. CDR1 and CDR2 (germline): GTSNPN, SVGIG (reference sequence). The CDR3 covers 14 residues. Unmatched junction bases numbered 11, after V lost 8 bases and J lost 4 bases. DNA of the CDR3: TGTGCCCATTCTCGGACTAGCGGAGGGTACGAGCAGTACTTC. The encoded protein is CAHSRTSGGYEQYF. Full variable domain (missing parts from reference TRBV30 and TRBJ2-7): SQTIHQWPATLVQPVGSPLSLECTVEGTSNPNLYWYRQAAGRGLQLLFYSVGIGQISSEVPQNLSASRPQDRQFILSSKKLLLSDSGFYLCAHSRTSGGYEQYFGPGTRLTVT.

A few counts support this clone. The V call is TRBV15, the J call TRBJ2-1; 7 nucleotides agree with TRBD2. With 0 bases clipped from V and 6 bases from J, the junction kept 8 bases outside the gene matches. The CDR3 length is 16 residues. Germline-derived CDR1 and CDR2 are LNHNV and YYDKDF (reference sequence). The DNA of the CDR3 is TGTGCCACCAGCAGAGATCCGCGGGAGCGATCCAATGAGCAGTTCTTC. It is translated as CATSRDPRERSNEQFF.

This clone was detected only a few times. J is TRBJ2-1 and V is TRBV14; 8 bases map to TRBD2. After removal of 4 bases from V and 5 bases from J, the junction contained 7 bases not matched to a gene. This CDR3 has 15 amino acids. Per germline, CDR1 SGHDN and CDR2 FVKESK. The CDR3 DNA reads TGTGCCAGCAGCCCCACGGGAGGGATTCACAATGAGCAGTTCTTC. Residues: CASSPTGGIHNEQFF.

This clone was counted only a few times. The chain employs TRBV29-1 and TRBJ1-1, with 11 bases that match TRBD1. The CDR3 is 13 residues long. The ends lost 3 bases at V and 5 bases at J; junction bases unmatched: 2. Per the germline V gene, CDR1 is SQVTM and CDR2 is ANQGSEA. CDR3 sequence reads: CSVEGDRGTEAFF. For the CDR3, the DNA is TGCAGCGTTGAGGGGGACAGGGGGACTGAAGCTTTCTTT.

This clone was seen a few times. V gene TRBV5-1 combines with J gene TRBJ2-7, with a possible D match to TRBD2 (5 bases). The CDR3 is 12 amino acids. Germline lookup yields CDR1 SGHRS and CDR2 YFSETQ. V shed 2 bases and J shed 6 bases, with 9 bases lying between them. The CDR3 bases are TGCGCCAGCAGCTTAGAGGGTCGCGAGCAGTACTTC. Translating it yields CASSLEGREQYF.

This clone was seen ten or more times. The rearrangement uses TRBV5-6 and TRBJ2-1, with D possibly TRBD1 on 6 matching bases. Trimming pared 5 bases from V and 8 bases from J, leaving 17 bases between. Germline assignment: CDR1 SGHDT and CDR2 YYEEEE. The CDR3 has 14 residues. CDR3 nucleotide sequence: TGTGCCAGCAGGACGGGACAAAGATGGTATGAGCAGTTCTTC. Amino acid sequence: CASRTGQRWYEQFF.

The V call is TRBV7-2, the J call TRBJ2-2; D unclear. V gave up 4 bases and J gave up 3 bases, with 9 bases separating them. The germline V gene encodes CDR1 SGHTA and CDR2 FQGNSA. This CDR3 is built from 14 residues. In nucleotides, the CDR3 is TGTGCCAGCAGCTATGGCGGTTACACCGGGGAGCTGTTTTTT. Amino acids: CASSYGGYTGELFF.

This clone was observed a handful of times. This sequence joins TRBV4-2 and TRBJ2-1; 11 bases fit TRBD1. Trimming took 1 base from V and 6 from J; bases not matched to a gene: 5. From germline, CDR1 is LGHNA and CDR2 YNFKEQ. The CDR3 totals 16 residues. This CDR3 is CASSQVFGTGGNEQFF. CDR3 sequence (DNA): TGTGCCAGCAGCCAAGTATTCGGGACAGGGGGCAATGAGCAGTTCTTC.

This clone was seen a few times. The V and J genes are TRBV30 and TRBJ2-5, with D possibly TRBD1 on 5 matching bases. There are 13 residues in the CDR3. Trimming left V 0 bases short and J 7 bases short, with 12 bases between. From germline, CDR1 is GTSNPN and CDR2 SVGIG (reference sequence). CDR3 coding DNA: TGTGCCTGGAGTGTAAGGGGTCGTGCGACCCAGTACTTC. Its protein product is CAWSVRGRATQYF.

The J gene is TRBJ2-7, the V gene TRBV7-2; maybe TRBD2 (6 bases). V lost 4 bases, J lost 0 bases, and 10 bases lay in between. The CDR3 is 14 residues long. Germline values: CDR1 SGHTA, CDR2 FQGNSA. The CDR3, as DNA: TGTGCCAGCAGCTGGGACTTCGACTCCTACGAGCAGTACTTC. It codes for CASSWDFDSYEQYF.

This chain connects TRBV7-2 to TRBJ2-3, with D possibly TRBD2 on 6 matching bases. This CDR3 comprises 15 residues. V was shortened by 2 bases and J by 3 bases, with 12 bases between the two germline ends. Per the germline V gene, CDR1 is SGHTA and CDR2 is FQGNSA. For the CDR3, the DNA is TGTGCCAGCAGCTTAAGAGGAGGGCCAACAGATACGCAGTATTTT. Translating it yields CASSLRGGPTDTQYF.

This clone occurred a few times. The DNA for the CDR3 is TGTGCCAGCAGCCAACGGACTAGCCGAGGCATTCAGTACTTC. Translated, it gives CASSQRTSRGIQYF. The chain is built from TRBV7-9 and TRBJ2-4, with TRBD2 identical over 8 bases. V lost 5 bases, J lost 9 bases, and 9 bases stayed unmatched. This CDR3 is 14 amino acids long. Germline values: CDR1 SEHNR, CDR2 FQNEAQ (reference sequence).

The chain couples TRBV30 to TRBJ1-5; tentatively, D is TRBD1 (6 bases). The CDR3 sequence is 16 residues long. The V end was cut by 1 base, the J end by 0 bases, with 13 bases between. Germline V gives CDR1 GTSNPN, CDR2 SVGIG (reference sequence). CDR3 protein: CAWSEIQGTSNQPQHF. CDR3 coding DNA: TGTGCCTGGAGTGAAATACAGGGAACTAGCAATCAGCCCCAGCATTTT. The full variable domain, completed using reference TRBV30 and TRBJ1-5, is SQTIHQWPATLVQPVGSPLSLECTVEGTSNPNLYWYRQAAGRGLQLLFYSVGIGQISSEVPQNLSASRPQDRQFILSSKKLLLSDSGFYLCAWSEIQGTSNQPQHFGDGTRLSIL.

This clone has only a few counts. The J gene is TRBJ1-4, the V gene TRBV28; D not certain. V was cut by 8 bases and J by 0 bases, with 7 bases left in between. The germline gives CDR1 MDHEN, CDR2 SYDVKM. This CDR3 has 13 residues. In DNA form, the CDR3 reads TGTGCCAGCCTCGGGTCAACTAATGAAAAACTGTTTTTT. It specifies CASLGSTNEKLFF.

J is TRBJ2-7 and V is TRBV14, with TRBD1 matching 7 bases. This CDR3 is built from 14 residues. Per germline, CDR1 SGHDN and CDR2 FVKESK. J was trimmed by 2 bases and V by 2 bases; bases with no gene match: 3. The CDR3 is CASSQWTGTYEQYF. Written as DNA, the CDR3 is TGTGCCAGCAGCCAATGGACAGGAACCTACGAGCAGTACTTC.

This clone was picked up a small number of times. The chain couples TRBV27 to TRBJ1-1, with D tentatively TRBD1 (5 bases). CDR3 length equals 15 residues. From germline, CDR1 is MNHEY and CDR2 SMNVEV (reference sequence). V shed 3 bases and J shed 7 bases, with 18 bases lying between them. This chain's CDR3 is CASSFSRGGMDEAFF. DNA for the CDR3: TGTGCCAGCAGTTTCTCCCGGGGGGGGATGGATGAAGCTTTCTTT.

The sample holds a few counts of this clone. The rearrangement uses TRBV2 and TRBJ2-4; 9 bases are shared with TRBD1. CDR3 length equals 16 residues. Germline V gene lookup returns CDR1 SNHLY and CDR2 FYNNEI. The junction had 4 bases not matched to a gene; V was cut back by 1 base and J by 3 bases. Written as DNA, the CDR3 is TGTGCCAGCAGTGAAGACAGGGGGCAAGGCAAAAACATTCAGTACTTC. Its translation: CASSEDRGQGKNIQYF.